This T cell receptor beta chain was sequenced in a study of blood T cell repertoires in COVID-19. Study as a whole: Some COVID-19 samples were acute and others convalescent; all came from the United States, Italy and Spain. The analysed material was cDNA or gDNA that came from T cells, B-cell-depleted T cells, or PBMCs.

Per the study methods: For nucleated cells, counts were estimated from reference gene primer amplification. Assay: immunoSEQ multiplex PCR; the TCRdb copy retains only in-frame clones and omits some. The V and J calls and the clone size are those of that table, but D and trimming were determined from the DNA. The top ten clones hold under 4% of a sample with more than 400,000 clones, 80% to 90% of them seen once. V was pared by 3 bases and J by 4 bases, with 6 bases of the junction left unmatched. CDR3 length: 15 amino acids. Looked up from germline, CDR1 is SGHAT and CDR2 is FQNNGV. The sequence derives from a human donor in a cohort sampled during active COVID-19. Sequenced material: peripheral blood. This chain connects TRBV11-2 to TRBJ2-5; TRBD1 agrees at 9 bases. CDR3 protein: CASSFRDREGETQYF. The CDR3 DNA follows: TGTGCCAGCAGCTTCCGGGACAGGGAGGGAGAGACCCAGTACTTC.